This TCR beta chain emerged from a study of cytomegalovirus exposure and HLA in healthy donors. The PCR used 60 Vbeta and 13 Jbeta primers. TCRdb keeps only in-frame clones here, not all; method: immunoSEQ multiplex PCR. This table has some 100,000 clones, 79% appearing once. The CDR3 has 12 residues. The chain has TRBV12-2 and TRBJ2-1; TRBD2, the D gene given by the table, was not confirmed from the DNA. TRBV12-2 is recorded as a pseudogene. The clonotype originates from a female donor in good health and CMV-seropositive. The sample was PBMCs. The CDR3 bases are TGTGCAAGTCGCTTACTAGCGGGAGCTGAGTTCTTC. Amino acids: CASRLLAGAEFF.